The source of this T cell receptor (beta chain) is a study of T cells in Graves' hyperthyroidism and ophthalmopathy. Patients were aged 18 to 65, had disease duration under 2 months, and had newly diagnosed hyperthyroidism. The PBMCs were taken from more than 8 ml of fresh peripheral blood. Unmatched junction bases numbered 6, after V lost 5 bases and J lost 1 base. The CDR3 runs 15 residues. Germline V gene sequence: CDR1 SGHNT, CDR2 YENEEA. Amplification of TCR beta CDR3 regions used RNA as the template. HTBI primers were employed in a first-round RT-PCR of the TCR CDR3. TCRdb used MiXCR to reprocess the multiplex PCR reads, holding one entry per CDR3 protein. The sample includes about 840,000 distinct CDR3 sequences, over 35% of them seen just once. In this sample, this clonotype turned up many times.

This clonotype was sampled from a man in his late teens or twenties with Graves' hyperthyroidism. The chain joins TRBV11-3 to TRBJ1-1; 8 positions agree with TRBD1. The sample was blood. This chain's CDR3 is CASSPRQGRNTEAFF. Here the CDR3 DNA reads TGTGCCAGCAGCCCCCGACAGGGGCGGAACACTGAAGCTTTCTTT.